This TCR beta chain derives from a study of T cell responses to AZD1222 COVID-19 vaccine. A remark on this clone: Its antigen remains unknown.

Profiling relied on immunoSEQ multiplex PCR, and the TCRdb table lists in-frame clones only, not all of them. The table records about 180,000 clones, 80% to 90% of them present only once. Germline V lookup: CDR1 SNHLY, CDR2 FYNNEI. V lost 8 bases and J lost 0, with 14 bases in between. CDR3 length equals 14 residues. Study-wide results and caveats: Among the donors, most were white British and more were female, and clonal diversity was possibly underestimated. At 160-218 and 743-854, vaccine-associated CD4 TCRs were dominant, and they spanned spike.

Specimen: peripheral blood, collected 28 days after the second AZD1222 dose. The gene calls are TRBV2 and TRBJ2-7; D ambiguous. The sequence derives from an adult who received the AZD1222 COVID-19 vaccine. The CDR3 sequence is CASSPTQNSYEQYF. DNA for the CDR3: TGTGCCAGCTCCCCGACTCAGAACTCCTACGAGCAGTACTTC.